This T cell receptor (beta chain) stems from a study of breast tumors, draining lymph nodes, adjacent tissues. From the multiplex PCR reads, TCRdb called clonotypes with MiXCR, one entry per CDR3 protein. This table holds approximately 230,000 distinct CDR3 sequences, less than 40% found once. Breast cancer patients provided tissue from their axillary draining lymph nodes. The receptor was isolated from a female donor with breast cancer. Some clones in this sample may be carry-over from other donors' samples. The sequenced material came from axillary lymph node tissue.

The CDR3 region is CASSDGLYEQYV. The DNA for the CDR3 is TGTGCCAGCAGTGATGGGCTCTACGAGCAGTACGTC. The genes are TRBV9 and TRBJ2-7; the D is unclear. The CDR3 totals 12 residues. Trimming removed 5 bases at V and 3 bases at J, with 9 bases between. CDR1 and CDR2 from the germline V gene are SGDLS and YYNGEE.